The rows below give T cell receptor beta chains drawn from one sample of a study of CD8+ T cells in alopecia areata. The protocol was immunoSEQ multiplex PCR, while the TCRdb copy is restricted to in-frame clones and leaves out a portion. Altogether over 150,000 clones are present, more than 50% being singletons, with the ten largest covering around 5%. Sequenced sample: CD8+ T cells sorted from blood. These receptors were taken from a human donor in good health. Each CDR3 is given with its conserved first and last residue. Each record gives: CDR3 protein, CDR3 DNA, D gene, CDR3 length, V gene, J gene, clone size. A D gene is named only where the DNA matches it firmly. Size values are once, few and many counts, or a class for expanded clones, and some rows have none.

CDR3 protein: CASSYQDRANSPLHF
CDR3 DNA: TGTGCCAGCAGTTACCAGGACAGGGCAAATTCACCCCTCCACTTT
D gene: TRBD1
CDR3 length: 15
V gene: TRBV6-5
J gene: TRBJ1-6
clone size: .

CDR3 protein: CASSQDHGRGNEQYF
CDR3 DNA: TGCGCCAGCAGCCAAGATCACGGCAGGGGAAACGAGCAGTACTTC
D gene: .
CDR3 length: 15
V gene: TRBV4-1
J gene: TRBJ2-7
clone size: few

CDR3 protein: CATGAPSGELFF
CDR3 DNA: TGTGCCACCGGGGCCCCTAGCGGGGAGCTGTTTTTT
D gene: .
CDR3 length: 12
V gene: TRBV13
J gene: TRBJ2-2
clone size: .

CDR3 protein: CASSYGQGGYGYTF
CDR3 DNA: TGTGCCAGCAGTTACGGACAGGGCGGCTATGGCTACACCTTC
D gene: TRBD1
CDR3 length: 14
V gene: TRBV6-5
J gene: TRBJ1-2
clone size: once

CDR3 protein: CASSEGLRDSYEQYF
CDR3 DNA: TGTGCCAGCAGTGAAGGGCTCAGGGACTCCTACGAGCAGTACTTC
D gene: .
CDR3 length: 15
V gene: TRBV2
J gene: TRBJ2-7
clone size: once

CDR3 protein: CSVRGLTDTQYF
CDR3 DNA: TGCAGCGTTAGGGGGCTCACAGATACGCAGTATTTT
D gene: TRBD1
CDR3 length: 12
V gene: TRBV29-1
J gene: TRBJ2-3
clone size: .

CDR3 protein: CASGAASTDTQYF
CDR3 DNA: TGTGCCAGTGGGGCGGCCTCCACAGATACGCAGTATTTT
D gene: .
CDR3 length: 13
V gene: TRBV19
J gene: TRBJ2-3
clone size: .

CDR3 protein: CASSLGTHSYNEQFF
CDR3 DNA: TGTGCCAGCAGCTTAGGCACCCACTCCTACAATGAGCAGTTCTTC
D gene: .
CDR3 length: 15
V gene: TRBV11-2
J gene: TRBJ2-1
clone size: .

CDR3 protein: CATRAVDGYTF
CDR3 DNA: TGTGCCACCCGGGCGGTGGATGGCTACACCTTC
D gene: .
CDR3 length: 11
V gene: TRBV2
J gene: TRBJ1-2
clone size: .

CDR3 protein: CATSLARGSPLHF
CDR3 DNA: TGTGCCACCAGCTTAGCCAGGGGTTCACCCCTCCACTTT
D gene: .
CDR3 length: 13
V gene: TRBV15
J gene: TRBJ1-6
clone size: few

CDR3 protein: CASKLQGDGYGYTF
CDR3 DNA: TGTGCCAGCAAGCTCCAGGGGGACGGCTATGGCTACACCTTC
D gene: TRBD1
CDR3 length: 14
V gene: TRBV28
J gene: TRBJ1-2
clone size: .

CDR3 protein: CASSPTGSLNEQFF
CDR3 DNA: TGTGCCAGCAGCCCCACCGGGTCTCTCAATGAGCAGTTCTTC
D gene: .
CDR3 length: 14
V gene: TRBV27
J gene: TRBJ2-1
clone size: .

CDR3 protein: CASSYSRLAGGQNTGELFF
CDR3 DNA: TGTGCCAGCAGTTATTCCCGACTAGCGGGGGGGCAAAACACCGGGGAGCTGTTTTTT
D gene: TRBD2
CDR3 length: 19
V gene: TRBV7-2
J gene: TRBJ2-2
clone size: .

CDR3 protein: CASSQEGQNTGELFF
CDR3 DNA: TGCGCCAGCAGCCAAGAGGGCCAGAACACCGGGGAGCTGTTTTTT
D gene: .
CDR3 length: 15
V gene: TRBV4-1
J gene: TRBJ2-2
clone size: few

CDR3 protein: CASSPQEGLAGEQYF
CDR3 DNA: TGCGCCAGCAGCCCCCAGGAGGGACTAGCCGGCGAGCAGTACTTC
D gene: TRBD2
CDR3 length: 15
V gene: TRBV4-1
J gene: TRBJ2-7
clone size: .

CDR3 protein: CASSFSSYEQYF
CDR3 DNA: TGTGCCAGCAGCTTCTCTTCCTACGAGCAGTACTTC
D gene: .
CDR3 length: 12
V gene: TRBV11-2
J gene: TRBJ2-7
clone size: .

CDR3 protein: CASSYGRGVYEQYF
CDR3 DNA: TGTGCCAGCAGTTATGGACGGGGGGTCTACGAGCAGTACTTC
D gene: TRBD2
CDR3 length: 14
V gene: TRBV6-5
J gene: TRBJ2-7
clone size: .

CDR3 protein: CSVGAPGQESTDTQYF
CDR3 DNA: TGCAGCGTTGGGGCCCCAGGACAGGAGTCCACAGATACGCAGTATTTT
D gene: TRBD1
CDR3 length: 16
V gene: TRBV29-1
J gene: TRBJ2-3
clone size: few

CDR3 protein: CASNRGYAGELFF
CDR3 DNA: TGTGCCAGCAATCGGGGCTATGCCGGGGAGCTGTTTTTT
D gene: .
CDR3 length: 13
V gene: TRBV6-6
J gene: TRBJ2-2
clone size: few

CDR3 protein: CSVVGTYDRGPDTQYF
CDR3 DNA: TGCAGCGTTGTAGGCACCTACGACAGGGGACCAGATACGCAGTATTTT
D gene: TRBD1
CDR3 length: 16
V gene: TRBV29-1
J gene: TRBJ2-3
clone size: few

CDR3 protein: CSVEEQGRRYF
CDR3 DNA: TGCAGCGTTGAAGAACAGGGAAGACGGTACTTC
D gene: .
CDR3 length: 11
V gene: TRBV29-1
J gene: TRBJ2-7
clone size: .

CDR3 protein: CASSSGSQPQHF
CDR3 DNA: TGTGCCAGCAGCTCGGGAAGTCAGCCCCAGCATTTT
D gene: .
CDR3 length: 12
V gene: TRBV5-6
J gene: TRBJ1-5
clone size: .

CDR3 protein: CSAGTSGPPEETQYF
CDR3 DNA: TGCAGCGCCGGGACTAGCGGGCCCCCCGAGGAGACCCAGTACTTC
D gene: TRBD2
CDR3 length: 15
V gene: TRBV29-1
J gene: TRBJ2-5
clone size: .

CDR3 protein: CASSADSVTDTQYF
CDR3 DNA: TGTGCCAGCAGCGCGGACAGTGTCACAGATACGCAGTATTTT
D gene: .
CDR3 length: 14
V gene: TRBV5-4
J gene: TRBJ2-3
clone size: few

CDR3 protein: CASSPPRRDEQFF
CDR3 DNA: TGTGCCAGCAGCCCCCCGAGGAGGGATGAGCAGTTCTTC
D gene: .
CDR3 length: 13
V gene: TRBV13
J gene: TRBJ2-1
clone size: .

CDR3 protein: CASTPGTLGSTEAFF
CDR3 DNA: TGTGCCAGTACCCCCGGGACCCTAGGGAGCACTGAAGCTTTCTTT
D gene: .
CDR3 length: 15
V gene: TRBV19
J gene: TRBJ1-1
clone size: few

CDR3 protein: CATSRTTASSGNTIYF
CDR3 DNA: TGTGCCACCAGCCGGACAACAGCGAGCTCTGGAAACACCATATATTTT
D gene: .
CDR3 length: 16
V gene: TRBV15
J gene: TRBJ1-3
clone size: few

CDR3 protein: CASSPSPLEANYGYTF
CDR3 DNA: TGTGCCAGCAGCCCCAGCCCGCTTGAAGCTAACTATGGCTACACCTTC
D gene: .
CDR3 length: 16
V gene: TRBV13
J gene: TRBJ1-2
clone size: .

CDR3 protein: CASSQSGPKGYTF
CDR3 DNA: TGCGCCAGCAGTCAATCTGGGCCGAAAGGCTACACCTTC
D gene: .
CDR3 length: 13
V gene: TRBV23-1
J gene: TRBJ1-2
clone size: .

CDR3 protein: CAWSVAGGGTDTQYF
CDR3 DNA: TGTGCCTGGAGTGTAGCCGGGGGCGGGACAGATACGCAGTATTTT
D gene: .
CDR3 length: 15
V gene: TRBV30
J gene: TRBJ2-3
clone size: .

CDR3 protein: CASSTGTSGHEQFF
CDR3 DNA: TGTGCCAGCAGTACCGGGACCTCCGGCCATGAGCAGTTCTTC
D gene: .
CDR3 length: 14
V gene: TRBV6-4
J gene: TRBJ2-1
clone size: many

CDR3 protein: CATSPTSGGRTGELFF
CDR3 DNA: TGTGCCACCAGCCCGACTAGCGGGGGTCGGACCGGGGAGCTGTTTTTT
D gene: TRBD2
CDR3 length: 16
V gene: TRBV15
J gene: TRBJ2-2
clone size: .

CDR3 protein: CASSLAAAGNTEAFF
CDR3 DNA: TGTGCCAGCAGCTTAGCCGCAGCTGGGAACACTGAAGCTTTCTTT
D gene: .
CDR3 length: 15
V gene: TRBV7-9
J gene: TRBJ1-1
clone size: .

CDR3 protein: CASSLMGAGETQYF
CDR3 DNA: TGCGCCAGCAGCCTGATGGGCGCAGGGGAGACCCAGTACTTC
D gene: .
CDR3 length: 14
V gene: TRBV5-1
J gene: TRBJ2-5
clone size: .

CDR3 protein: CASRRTGTLQPQHF
CDR3 DNA: TGTGCCAGCAGGCGGACAGGGACGCTTCAGCCCCAGCATTTT
D gene: TRBD1
CDR3 length: 14
V gene: TRBV2
J gene: TRBJ1-5
clone size: .

CDR3 protein: CASSFPGTGDEQYF
CDR3 DNA: TGTGCCAGCAGCTTCCCCGGGACAGGGGACGAGCAGTACTTC
D gene: TRBD1
CDR3 length: 14
V gene: TRBV7-9
J gene: TRBJ2-7
clone size: .

CDR3 protein: CASSVAAVSYEQYF
CDR3 DNA: TGTGCCAGCAGCGTAGCGGCTGTTTCCTACGAGCAGTACTTC
D gene: .
CDR3 length: 14
V gene: TRBV9
J gene: TRBJ2-7
clone size: many

CDR3 protein: CASRFGQGTYQPQHF
CDR3 DNA: TGTGCCAGCAGGTTCGGACAGGGGACTTACCAGCCCCAGCATTTT
D gene: TRBD1
CDR3 length: 15
V gene: TRBV2
J gene: TRBJ1-5
clone size: .

CDR3 protein: CASSLGPATGELFF
CDR3 DNA: TGTGCCAGCAGTTTGGGGCCGGCCACCGGGGAGCTGTTTTTT
D gene: .
CDR3 length: 14
V gene: TRBV27
J gene: TRBJ2-2
clone size: .

CDR3 protein: CASGYSQETQYF
CDR3 DNA: TGCGCCAGTGGTTACAGCCAAGAGACCCAGTACTTC
D gene: .
CDR3 length: 12
V gene: TRBV10-2
J gene: TRBJ2-5
clone size: few

CDR3 protein: CASSLGPGAGGYTF
CDR3 DNA: TGTGCCAGCAGTTTAGGTCCGGGGGCGGGGGGCTACACCTTC
D gene: .
CDR3 length: 14
V gene: TRBV27
J gene: TRBJ1-2
clone size: .

CDR3 protein: CSVEGRGAYEQYF
CDR3 DNA: TGCAGCGTTGAAGGGAGGGGGGCCTACGAGCAGTACTTC
D gene: .
CDR3 length: 13
V gene: TRBV29-1
J gene: TRBJ2-7
clone size: .

CDR3 protein: CAWSSGGKFTEAFF
CDR3 DNA: TGTGCCTGGTCCTCGGGGGGGAAATTCACTGAAGCTTTCTTT
D gene: .
CDR3 length: 14
V gene: TRBV30
J gene: TRBJ1-1
clone size: .

CDR3 protein: CASRSRQTLTDTQYF
CDR3 DNA: TGTGCCAGCAGATCGAGACAGACACTCACAGATACGCAGTATTTT
D gene: .
CDR3 length: 15
V gene: TRBV7-2
J gene: TRBJ2-3
clone size: few

CDR3 protein: CASSGAGEQYF
CDR3 DNA: TGCGCCAGCAGTGGGGCAGGCGAGCAGTACTTC
D gene: .
CDR3 length: 11
V gene: TRBV10-2
J gene: TRBJ2-7
clone size: few

CDR3 protein: CASSAGQGRGNEQFF
CDR3 DNA: TGTGCCAGCAGCGCGGGACAGGGGAGAGGCAATGAGCAGTTCTTC
D gene: TRBD1
CDR3 length: 15
V gene: TRBV9
J gene: TRBJ2-1
clone size: .

CDR3 protein: CASRDDGVSYEQYF
CDR3 DNA: TGTGCCAGCAGGGACGACGGCGTCTCCTACGAGCAGTACTTC
D gene: .
CDR3 length: 14
V gene: TRBV6-5
J gene: TRBJ2-7
clone size: .

CDR3 protein: CASSTPRGTNEQFF
CDR3 DNA: TGTGCCAGTAGTACGCCTCGGGGGACCAATGAGCAGTTCTTC
D gene: .
CDR3 length: 14
V gene: TRBV19
J gene: TRBJ2-1
clone size: .

CDR3 protein: CASRGAAEAFF
CDR3 DNA: TGTGCCAGCAGGGGGGCCGCTGAAGCTTTCTTT
D gene: .
CDR3 length: 11
V gene: TRBV7-9
J gene: TRBJ1-1
clone size: few

CDR3 protein: CAWSDLEAYF
CDR3 DNA: TGTGCCTGGAGTGACCTAGAGGCGTATTTT
D gene: .
CDR3 length: 10
V gene: TRBV30
J gene: TRBJ2-3
clone size: .

CDR3 protein: CASSLAYGQENYGYTF
CDR3 DNA: TGTGCCAGCAGCTTAGCGTATGGCCAGGAAAACTATGGCTACACCTTC
D gene: .
CDR3 length: 16
V gene: TRBV7-9
J gene: TRBJ1-2
clone size: .

CDR3 protein: CASGGVGEAFF
CDR3 DNA: TGCGCCAGCGGGGGGGTTGGTGAAGCTTTCTTT
D gene: .
CDR3 length: 11
V gene: TRBV23-1
J gene: TRBJ1-1
clone size: .

CDR3 protein: CSVEGGAGGTDTQYF
CDR3 DNA: TGCAGCGTTGAGGGGGGCGCCGGGGGCACAGATACGCAGTATTTT
D gene: .
CDR3 length: 15
V gene: TRBV29-1
J gene: TRBJ2-3
clone size: few

CDR3 protein: CASSENISYEQYF
CDR3 DNA: TGTGCCAGCAGTGAAAATATCTCCTACGAGCAGTACTTC
D gene: .
CDR3 length: 13
V gene: TRBV6-1
J gene: TRBJ2-7
clone size: .

CDR3 protein: CASSKGDTGELFF
CDR3 DNA: TGTGCCTCATCCAAAGGGGACACCGGGGAGCTGTTTTTT
D gene: .
CDR3 length: 13
V gene: TRBV25-1
J gene: TRBJ2-2
clone size: few

CDR3 protein: CASSQDAGGLMSAYF
CDR3 DNA: TGCGCCAGCAGCCAAGATGCGGGGGGCCTCATGTCGGCGTATTTT
D gene: TRBD2
CDR3 length: 15
V gene: TRBV4-1
J gene: TRBJ2-3
clone size: .

CDR3 protein: CASRLAGGLPDTQYF
CDR3 DNA: TGTGCCAGCAGGCTAGCGGGGGGCCTCCCTGATACGCAGTATTTT
D gene: TRBD2
CDR3 length: 15
V gene: TRBV5-4
J gene: TRBJ2-3
clone size: once